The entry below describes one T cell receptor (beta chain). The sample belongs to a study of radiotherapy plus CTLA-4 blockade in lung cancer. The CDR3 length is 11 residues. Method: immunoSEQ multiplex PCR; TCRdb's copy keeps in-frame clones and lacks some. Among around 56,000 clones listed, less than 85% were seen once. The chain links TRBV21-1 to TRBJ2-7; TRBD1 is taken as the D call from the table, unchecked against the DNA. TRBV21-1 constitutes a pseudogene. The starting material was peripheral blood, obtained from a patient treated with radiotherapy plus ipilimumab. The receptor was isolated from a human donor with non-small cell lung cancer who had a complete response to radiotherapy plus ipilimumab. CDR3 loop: CASSKTYEQYV. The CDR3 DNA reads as TGTGCCAGCAGCAAGACATACGAGCAGTACGTC.